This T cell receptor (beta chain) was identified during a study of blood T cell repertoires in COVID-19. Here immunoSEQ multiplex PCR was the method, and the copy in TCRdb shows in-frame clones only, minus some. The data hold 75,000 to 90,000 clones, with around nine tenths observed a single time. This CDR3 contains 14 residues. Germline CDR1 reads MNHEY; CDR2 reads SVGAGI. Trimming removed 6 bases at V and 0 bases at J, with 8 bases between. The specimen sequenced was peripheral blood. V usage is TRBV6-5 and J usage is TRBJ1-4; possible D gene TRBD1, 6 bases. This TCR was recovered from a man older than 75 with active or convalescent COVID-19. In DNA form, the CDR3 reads TGTGCCAGCAGGGACAGTGCAACTAATGAAAAACTGTTTTTT. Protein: CASRDSATNEKLFF.